The 30 T cell receptor beta chains in this list originate from one sample, sequenced in a study of blood T cell repertoires in COVID-19 (dated by TCRdb to 2020 to 2022). The library was generated by the immunoSEQ multiplex PCR assay. TCRdb provides this immuneACCESS table in a form limited to in-frame rearrangements. Some clones are lacking; in checked studies, under half of them reflect an unresolved V gene, and why the rest are absent is not known. Here the sample has over 95,000 clones; around 88% occur a single time. The ten largest clones take up 19% of the sample. The sample taken for sequencing was peripheral blood. These receptors originate from a human donor with acute or convalescent COVID-19. The donor label of this sample is uncertain.

This chain joins TRBV6-1 and TRBJ1-2; a weak D match, TRBD1 (6 bases). Germline CDR1 and CDR2: MNHNS and SASEGT. V gave up 4 bases and J gave up 5 bases, with 23 bases separating them. The CDR3 runs 17 residues. CDR3 DNA sequence: TGTGCCAGCAGTGCTCCGGGGCGGGGGGCGCGTCTTTATGGCTACACCTTC. This codes for CASSAPGRGARLYGYTF.

This clone was observed a few times. This chain joins TRBV19 and TRBJ1-5; the match to TRBD1 covers 9 bases. CDR3 size: 16 residues. V trimming: 4 bases; J trimming: 5 bases; junction bases outside the gene matches: 9. Germline lookup yields CDR1 LNHDA and CDR2 SQIVND (reference sequence). CDR3 amino acids: CASSTIRDRGYQPQHF. The CDR3 region has the DNA TGTGCCAGTAGTACAATCCGAGACAGGGGGTATCAGCCCCAGCATTTT.

The chain is built from TRBV2 and TRBJ2-3; 7 bases line up with TRBD2. CDR1 and CDR2 from the germline V gene are SNHLY and FYNNEI. The CDR3 contains 17 residues. The ends lost 6 bases at V and 5 bases at J; junction bases unmatched: 17. The CDR3 region has the DNA TGTGCCAGCAGCGTGACCTCTGCGGGAGTGGGCGGAGATACGCAGTATTTT. This sequence encodes CASSVTSAGVGGDTQYF.

The V call is TRBV27, the J call TRBJ2-7; D possibly corresponds to TRBD1 (6 bases). V dropped 9 bases and J dropped 4 bases, with 16 bases sitting between them. The germline V gene encodes CDR1 MNHEY and CDR2 SMNVEV (reference sequence). The CDR3 has 13 amino acids. The chain's CDR3 is CASAQGPNYEQYF. CDR3 coding DNA: TGTGCCAGTGCACAGGGACCAAATTACGAGCAGTACTTC.

This chain uses TRBV30 with TRBJ2-5; TRBD2 matches at 10 bases. V shed 5 bases, J shed 1 base, and the junction held 10 bases outside the gene matches. Germline CDR1 reads GTSNPN; CDR2 reads SVGIG (reference sequence). This CDR3 contains 16 residues. For the CDR3, the DNA is TGTGCCTGGGTAGCCCCTAGCGGGGGACTCCAAGAGACCCAGTACTTC. The encoded protein is CAWVAPSGGLQETQYF.

V and J are TRBV6-5 and TRBJ1-1, with TRBD1 as a possible D gene (6 bases). Germline-derived CDR1 and CDR2 are MNHEY and SVGAGI. Trimming shortened V by 5 bases and J by 1 base, and 11 bases separated the two germline ends. CDR3 size: 14 residues. CDR3 protein: CASSPRTENTEAFF. Here the CDR3 DNA reads TGTGCCAGCAGTCCAAGGACAGAGAACACTGAAGCTTTCTTT.

This chain joins TRBV7-3 and TRBJ1-1; D gene uncertain. CDR1 is SGHTA and CDR2 is FQGTGA in the germline V gene. CDR3 size: 15 residues. The germline V and J ends were trimmed by 4 bases and 1 base, with 13 bases remaining between them. The CDR3 sequence: CASSSRVGRNTEAFF. The CDR3 coding sequence is TGTGCCAGCAGCTCCCGGGTCGGCAGGAACACTGAAGCTTTCTTT.

V gene TRBV28 combines with J gene TRBJ1-2, with 7 bases fitting TRBD1. Germline loops: CDR1 MDHEN, CDR2 SYDVKM. The ends lost 5 bases at V and 3 bases at J; junction bases unmatched: 12. This CDR3 contains 16 residues. This chain's CDR3 is CASSLRGAQGYYGYTF. The CDR3, as DNA: TGTGCCAGCAGTCTGCGAGGGGCACAGGGGTACTATGGCTACACCTTC.

The chain recombines TRBV24-1 with TRBJ1-2, with D unclear. CDR1 and CDR2 (germline): KGHDR, SFDVKD. Trimming left V 5 bases short and J 4 bases short, with 13 bases between. This CDR3 region has 14 residues. This CDR3 reads CATSGSYEGYGYTF. The CDR3 DNA reads TGTGCCACCAGTGGTTCCTACGAGGGCTATGGCTACACCTTC.

The chain joins TRBV10-3 to TRBJ2-1, with 13 nucleotides matching TRBD2. The CDR3 extends over 14 amino acids. Germline trimming cut 2 bases from V and 16 bases from J; bases unmatched to any gene: 8. Germline CDR1 reads ENHRY; CDR2 reads SYGVKD. The CDR3 DNA follows: TGTGCCATCAGTGAGGCAAGGACTAGCGGGAGTAATTTCTTC. It specifies CAISEARTSGSNFF.

V usage is TRBV6-2 or TRBV6-3 and J usage is TRBJ1-5; 7 nucleotides match TRBD1. J gave up 2 bases and V 2 bases, and 3 bases lay outside the gene matches. The CDR3 is 15 residues long. CDR1 is MNHEY, CDR2 SVGEGT, per germline. This CDR3 is CASSYGQGGNQPQHF. CDR3 nucleotides: TGTGCCAGCAGTTACGGCCAGGGGGGCAATCAGCCCCAGCATTTT.

The rearrangement uses TRBV28 and TRBJ1-5, with D uncertain. Germline CDR1 and CDR2: MDHEN and SYDVKM. The V and J ends lost 7 bases and 3 bases respectively, with 22 bases between them. The CDR3 runs 17 residues. The CDR3 nucleotides are TGTGCCAGCACCATATCCCGAGGGTCTAAATTCAATCAGCCCCAGCATTTT. Translating it yields CASTISRGSKFNQPQHF.

This CDR3 is CSVEPRGRANQPQHF. The CDR3 DNA reads as TGCAGCGTTGAGCCGCGGGGGCGGGCGAATCAGCCCCAGCATTTT. This chain joins TRBV29-1 and TRBJ1-5; possibly TRBD1 for D (6 bases). This CDR3 comprises 15 residues. Germline V gene sequence: CDR1 SQVTM, CDR2 ANQGSEA. V dropped 3 bases and J dropped 4 bases, with 16 bases sitting between them.

The rearrangement uses TRBV18 and TRBJ1-5; 8 bases line up with TRBD1. The CDR3 runs to 14 residues. Germline V gene sequence: CDR1 KGHSH, CDR2 LQKENI. Trimming took 4 bases from V and 6 from J; bases not matched to a gene: 5. This chain's CDR3 is CASSREDRAQPQHF. As DNA, the CDR3 is TGTGCCAGCTCACGAGAGGACAGGGCTCAGCCCCAGCATTTT.

The chain recombines TRBV6-5 with TRBJ1-4, with D tentatively TRBD1 (6 bases). From germline, CDR1 is MNHEY and CDR2 SVGAGI. This CDR3 is built from 14 residues. V dropped 7 bases and J dropped 2 bases, with 11 bases sitting between them. CDR3 region: CASTSGGTNEKLFF. CDR3 nucleotides: TGTGCCAGCACCTCGGGGGGCACTAATGAAAAACTGTTTTTT.

The chain uses TRBV19 and TRBJ1-5, with 7 bases aligning to TRBD1. Germline lookup yields CDR1 LNHDA and CDR2 SQIVND (reference sequence). This CDR3 is built from 15 residues. Losses at the gene ends were 4 bases for V and 4 bases for J; bases not matched to a gene: 7. The CDR3 reads CASSTSGTENQPQHF. Written as DNA, the CDR3 is TGTGCCAGTAGTACCTCCGGGACAGAAAATCAGCCCCAGCATTTT.

The chain recombines TRBV19 with TRBJ1-5, with 9 bases lining up with TRBD1. The CDR3 contains 17 residues. Germline CDR1 reads LNHDA; CDR2 reads SQIVND (reference sequence). The V gene end was trimmed by 7 bases and the J gene end by 4 bases; junction bases not matched to a gene: 14. The CDR3 spells CASTQPATGGLNQPQHF. The CDR3 region has the DNA TGTGCCAGTACTCAACCGGCCACAGGGGGCTTGAATCAGCCCCAGCATTTT.

This sequence joins TRBV24-1 and TRBJ2-5; D is perhaps TRBD1 (6 bases). Germline V gene lookup returns CDR1 KGHDR and CDR2 SFDVKD. The CDR3 extends over 15 amino acids. Trimming took off 5 bases at V and 2 bases at J, with 14 bases between the two ends. The CDR3 nucleotides read TGTGCCACCAGTGGTGGGCAGGGGCAACAAGAGACCCAGTACTTC. Amino acids: CATSGGQGQQETQYF.

The chain links TRBV5-1 to TRBJ1-2, with TRBD1 identical over 11 bases. The CDR3 consists of 14 residues. Germline trimming cut 2 bases from V and 8 bases from J; bases unmatched to any gene: 5. The germline gives CDR1 SGHRS, CDR2 YFSETQ. This chain's CDR3 is CASSFGQGAGGYTF. The CDR3 region has the DNA TGCGCCAGCAGCTTCGGACAGGGGGCAGGCGGCTACACCTTC.

The chain recombines TRBV7-8 with TRBJ1-2; D not resolved. Germline CDR1 reads SGHVS; CDR2 reads FQNEAQ. This CDR3 has 14 residues. Trimming removed 2 bases at V and 2 bases at J, with 9 bases between. CDR3 bases: TGTGCCAGCAGCTTAATTGAGGGAAACTATGGCTACACCTTC. Translation gives CASSLIEGNYGYTF.

The chain joins TRBV11-2 to TRBJ1-6; TRBD1 matches 8 bases. There are 13 residues in the CDR3. The germline CDR1 and CDR2 sequences are SGHAT and FQNNGV. Losses at the gene ends were 3 bases for V and 10 bases for J; bases not matched to a gene: 2. CDR3 sequence: CASSFGTGSPLHF. The CDR3 coding sequence is TGTGCCAGCAGCTTCGGGACAGGATCACCCCTCCACTTT.

This clone was counted only a few times. V and J are TRBV28 and TRBJ2-7; D may be TRBD2 (5 bases). The CDR3 is 14 residues long. Trimming stripped 2 bases from V and 2 bases from J, with 10 bases between. Looked up from germline, CDR1 is MDHEN and CDR2 is SYDVKM. The CDR3 nucleotides are TGTGCCAGCAGTTTAAGCGGCACCACCTACGAGCAGTACTTC. This gives the protein CASSLSGTTYEQYF. Full variable domain (outside the CDR3, taken from reference TRBV28 and TRBJ2-7): DVKVTQSSRYLVKRTGEKVFLECVQDMDHENMFWYRQDPGLGLRLIYFSYDVKMKEKGDIPEGYSVSREKKERFSLILESASTNQTSMYLCASSLSGTTYEQYFGPGTRLTVT.

This clone is a singleton in its sample. This chain connects TRBV28 to TRBJ1-6; the D gene is possibly TRBD1 (6 bases). The CDR3 has 14 residues. Trimming removed 4 bases from V and 8 bases from J, with 12 bases in between. Per the germline V gene, CDR1 is MDHEN and CDR2 is SYDVKM. The CDR3: CASSSHQGYSPLHF. The CDR3 bases are TGTGCCAGCAGTTCCCATCAGGGGTATTCACCCCTCCACTTT.

This chain links TRBV10-2 with TRBJ1-5; D not resolved. Germline V gene data show CDR1 as WSHSY and CDR2 as SAAADI. The CDR3 runs 16 residues. Trimming took 1 base from V and 5 from J, leaving 15 bases between them. CDR3 nucleotides: TGCGCCAGCAGTGAGTTGAGCGGCAGGAACCATCAGCCCCAGCATTTT. Amino acids: CASSELSGRNHQPQHF.

This chain connects TRBV3-1 (or the pseudogene TRBV3-2) to TRBJ1-1, with 8 bases identical to TRBD1. CDR3 length equals 14 residues. V dropped 7 bases and J dropped 1; count of bases not matched to a gene: 5. Germline loops: CDR1 LGHDT, CDR2 YNNKEL (reference sequence). CDR3 sequence: CASTWTGTNTEAFF. The CDR3 DNA sequence: TGTGCCAGCACCTGGACAGGGACGAACACTGAAGCTTTCTTT.

The CDR3 reads CASRRGATDGYTF. DNA of the CDR3: TGTGCCAGCAGACGGGGGGCCACGGATGGCTACACCTTC. The J gene is TRBJ1-2, the V gene TRBV28; D possibly corresponds to TRBD1 (6 bases). The germline gives CDR1 MDHEN, CDR2 SYDVKM. V lost 6 bases and J 6 bases, leaving 14 bases between the germline ends. This CDR3 is built from 13 residues.

This clone was recorded once. The chain combines TRBV6-2 or TRBV6-3 with TRBJ2-5; TRBD1 matches 7 bases. This CDR3 spans 12 amino acids. Germline trimming cut 5 bases from V and 4 bases from J; bases unmatched to any gene: 1. Germline values: CDR1 MNHEY, CDR2 SVGEGT. The CDR3 is CASSTGVETQYF. The CDR3 region has the DNA TGTGCCAGCAGTACAGGGGTAGAGACCCAGTACTTC.

The rearrangement joins TRBV28 to TRBJ1-1; D ambiguous. The V gene lost 5 bases and the J gene lost 5 bases, with 9 bases spanning the gap. Germline CDR1 reads MDHEN; CDR2 reads SYDVKM. CDR3 length equals 12 residues. The CDR3 spells CASSPTLTEAFF. In DNA, the CDR3 is TGTGCCAGCAGTCCGACATTGACTGAAGCTTTCTTT.

DNA of the CDR3: TGTGCCAGCAGCCAAGTGGGGTACAGGGGGCGTGGGACAGATACGCAGTATTTT. Its translation is CASSQVGYRGRGTDTQYF. The chain combines TRBV14 with TRBJ2-3, with TRBD1 matching 9 bases. The CDR3 contains 18 residues. The V gene's germline CDR1 is SGHDN and CDR2 FVKESK. J lost 3 bases, V lost 1 base, and 11 bases had no gene match.

This chain connects TRBV11-2 to TRBJ1-2; 7 nucleotides match TRBD1. This CDR3 comprises 13 residues. The germline gives CDR1 SGHAT, CDR2 FQNNGV. The J segment lost 4 bases and the V segment lost 3 bases, leaving 2 bases of the junction unmatched. This CDR3 is CASSLDRFYGYTF. Written as DNA, the CDR3 is TGTGCCAGCAGCTTGGACAGGTTCTATGGCTACACCTTC.